Following are 19 T cell receptor beta chains from one sample sequenced in a study of T-cell reconstitution after alpha-beta-depleted transplantation in children. A TCRbeta library incorporating unique molecular identifiers was prepared. One entry per CDR3 protein, called by TCRdb with MiXCR from the PCR reads. The profile shows 780,000 or so distinct CDR3 sequences, roughly 15% of them singletons. Material: PBMCs, mostly from graft donor cells, obtained 360 days after TCRalphabeta/CD19-depleted stem cell transplant. The origin of the receptors is a male patient younger than 18 who had a stem cell transplant for acute lymphoblastic leukemia, so the T cells may come from the graft donor.

This clonotype showed up just a few times. This sequence joins TRBV5-5 and TRBJ2-1, with a possible D match to TRBD1 (6 bases). Germline assignment: CDR1 SGHKS and CDR2 YYEKEE (reference sequence). Trimming removed 1 base from V and 1 base from J, with 9 bases in between. CDR3 length: 15 amino acids. The CDR3 region has the DNA TGTGCCAGCAGCTTGACAGGGATTTCCTACAATGAGCAGTTCTTC. This translates into CASSLTGISYNEQFF.

This clonotype was observed a few times. The gene calls are TRBV5-1 and TRBJ2-3; TRBD2 matches 8 bases. Germline values: CDR1 SGHRS, CDR2 YFSETQ. J was trimmed by 4 bases and V by 3 bases; bases with no gene match: 7. The CDR3 runs 15 residues. Here the CDR3 DNA reads TGCGCCAGCAGCTCGGGACTAGTGGGGCCAGATACGCAGTATTTT. It translates to CASSSGLVGPDTQYF.

The gene calls are TRBV29-1 and TRBJ2-7; no firm D call. V was cut by 2 bases and J by 3 bases, with 14 bases left in between. CDR1 is SQVTM and CDR2 is ANQGSEA in the germline V gene. The CDR3 spans 14 residues. The CDR3 DNA reads as TGCAGCGTTGAATTGGAGAATTCTGACTACGAGCAGTACTTC. Protein sequence: CSVELENSDYEQYF.

This clonotype occurred a few times. The rearrangement links TRBV7-8 to TRBJ2-7; 10 bases match TRBD2. Unmatched junction bases numbered 11, after V lost 3 bases and J lost 3 bases. Germline V gene lookup returns CDR1 SGHVS and CDR2 FQNEAQ. CDR3 length: 17 residues. The CDR3: CASSLAPGASGSYEQYF. Written as DNA, the CDR3 is TGTGCCAGCAGCTTGGCCCCGGGAGCTAGCGGGAGCTACGAGCAGTACTTC.

This clonotype was detected a few times. V gene TRBV29-1 combines with J gene TRBJ1-5; D call uncertain. The V and J ends lost 7 bases and 1 base respectively, with 8 bases between them. CDR1 is SQVTM and CDR2 is ANQGSEA in the germline V gene. CDR3 length equals 12 residues. The CDR3 DNA reads TGCAGCGCCGCAGCAAGCAATCAGCCCCAGCATTTT. It yields the protein CSAAASNQPQHF.

The V call is TRBV20-1, the J call TRBJ2-5; TRBD2 aligns across 14 bases. Trimming cost V 5 bases and J 4 bases; bases outside gene matches: 6. The CDR3 is 15 residues long. Germline V lookup: CDR1 DFQATT, CDR2 SNEGSKA (reference sequence). The CDR3 reads CSASAGTSGRETQYF. CDR3 nucleotides: TGCAGTGCTTCAGCCGGGACTAGCGGGAGAGAGACCCAGTACTTC.

This clonotype appeared a single time. A much larger clone differs by one base, so this may be a read error. The chain joins TRBV5-4 to TRBJ2-2; TRBD2 is a possible D gene (5 bases). Germline CDR1 reads SGHNT; CDR2 reads YYREEE (reference sequence). V was cut by 3 bases and J by 3 bases, with 12 bases left in between. CDR3 length equals 15 residues. DNA of the CDR3: TGTGCCAGCAGCTCCCGGACTCTTGACACCGGGGAGCTGTTTTTT. It codes for CASSSRTLDTGELFF.

V is TRBV12-3 or TRBV12-4 and J is TRBJ2-5; TRBD1 might be the D (6 bases). Trimming cost V 5 bases and J 1 base, with 17 bases left between them. The CDR3 has 16 residues. The CDR3 bases are TGTGCCAGCAGTGACCTGACCGGACAGCCCCAAGAGACCCAGTACTTC. It is translated as CASSDLTGQPQETQYF.

This clonotype was seen ten or more times. The V call is TRBV5-1, the J call TRBJ2-4; tentative D call: TRBD1 (6 bases). The CDR3 contains 16 residues. Germline V gives CDR1 SGHRS, CDR2 YFSETQ. The ends were cut back, 1 base at V and 0 bases at J, with 11 bases in the middle. The CDR3 sequence: CASSLNRDIAKNIQYF. Written as DNA, the CDR3 is TGCGCCAGCAGCTTGAACCGGGACATAGCCAAAAACATTCAGTACTTC.

This clonotype appeared many times. The rearrangement joins TRBV12-3 or TRBV12-4 to TRBJ2-7; possibly TRBD2 for D (6 bases). This CDR3 has 11 amino acids. The V end lost 8 bases, the J end lost 3 bases, and 8 bases lay between the germline ends. The CDR3 DNA follows: TGTGCCAGCCGACTAGGCTACGAGCAGTACTTC. Its translation: CASRLGYEQYF.

The chain carries TRBV27 and TRBJ2-7; D ambiguous. The germline V gene encodes CDR1 MNHEY and CDR2 SMNVEV (reference sequence). The CDR3 contains 13 residues. With 4 bases removed from V and 3 bases from J, the gap between germline ends came to 10 bases. Here the CDR3 reads CASSWAESYEQYF. The CDR3 DNA follows: TGTGCCAGCAGTTGGGCAGAGAGCTACGAGCAGTACTTC.

This clonotype was seen a handful of times. The V gene is TRBV4-1, the J gene TRBJ2-3; 7 bases line up with TRBD2. V gave up 3 bases and J gave up 1 base; unmatched junction bases: 4. The germline CDR1 and CDR2 sequences are MGHRA and YSYEKL. The CDR3 is 15 residues long. The CDR3 nucleotides read TGCGCCAGCAGCCACTTCACTAGCGGCACAGATACGCAGTATTTT. Encoded protein: CASSHFTSGTDTQYF.

The chain has TRBV6-2 or TRBV6-3 and TRBJ2-7; the D call may be TRBD1 or TRBD2 (5 bases each). The CDR3 loop spans 15 amino acids. Germline CDR1 and CDR2: MNHEY and SVGEGT. Trimming took off 3 bases at V and 4 bases at J, with 16 bases between the two ends. The chain's CDR3 is CASSYVGGRSYEQYF. In nucleotides, the CDR3 is TGTGCCAGCAGTTATGTTGGGGGAAGGAGTTACGAGCAGTACTTC.

This clonotype was seen ten or more times. The chain employs TRBV9 and TRBJ2-1; 10 bases line up with TRBD2. V lost 3 bases, J lost 4 bases, and 4 bases stayed unmatched. The CDR3 length is 15 residues. Germline V CDR1 and CDR2: SGDLS, YYNGEE. The CDR3 DNA reads as TGTGCCAGCAGCGCAACTAGCGGGATTTACAATGAGCAGTTCTTC. Translation: CASSATSGIYNEQFF.

This chain links TRBV5-1 with TRBJ2-1; D unclear. This CDR3 spans 14 amino acids. V was cut by 0 bases and J by 5 bases, with 9 bases left in between. Germline assignment: CDR1 SGHRS and CDR2 YFSETQ. CDR3 nucleotide sequence: TGCGCCAGCAGCTTGGACAGATACCACAATGAGCAGTTCTTC. This sequence encodes CASSLDRYHNEQFF.

The genes are TRBV27 and TRBJ2-7; D possibly corresponds to TRBD1 (6 bases). The CDR3 extends over 15 amino acids. The V gene lost 7 bases and the J gene lost 5 bases, with 21 bases spanning the gap. Germline V gene data show CDR1 as MNHEY and CDR2 as SMNVEV (reference sequence). CDR3 sequence (DNA): TGTGCCAGCAATAAACAACGCAGGGGTTACCACGAGCAGTACTTC. Translated, it gives CASNKQRRGYHEQYF.

The rearrangement links TRBV25-1 to TRBJ2-2; tentative D call: TRBD1 (8 bases). The CDR3 is 16 amino acids. The germline V gene encodes CDR1 MGHDK and CDR2 SYGVNS. V lost 4 bases to trimming and J lost 5 bases, with 17 bases between them. The CDR3 DNA reads TGTGCCAGCAGTGCGACTGACAGGGGAGGGACCGGGGAGCTGTTTTTT. This sequence encodes CASSATDRGGTGELFF. The full variable domain, its missing parts supplied by reference TRBV25-1 and TRBJ2-2, is EADIYQTPRYLVIGTGKKITLECSQTMGHDKMYWYQQDPGMELHLIHYSYGVNSTEKGDLSSESTVSRIRTEHFPLTLESARPSHTSQYLCASSATDRGGTGELFFGEGSRLTVL.

In its sample, this clonotype was seen a few times. V is TRBV7-9 and J is TRBJ2-3; D might be TRBD1 (5 bases). The CDR3 is 17 residues long. Trimming removed 0 bases from V and 3 bases from J, with 16 bases in between. Germline CDR1 and CDR2: SEHNR and FQNEAQ (reference sequence). CDR3 DNA: TGTGCCAGCAGCTTAGCATTTGGGGCAGGCCGGACAGATACGCAGTATTTT. It translates to CASSLAFGAGRTDTQYF.

V and J are TRBV19 and TRBJ1-5; tentatively, D is TRBD1 (5 bases). The CDR3 sequence is 15 residues long. In germline, CDR1 is LNHDA, CDR2 SQIVND (reference sequence). Trimming removed 5 bases at V and 5 bases at J, with 16 bases between. CDR3 in amino acids: CASSPPWGFDQPQHF. CDR3 DNA: TGTGCCAGTAGTCCCCCCTGGGGGTTCGATCAGCCCCAGCATTTT.